Listed here are 20 T cell receptor beta chains from one sample, sequenced in a study of spatial heterogeneity in lung cancer. TCRdb re-derived calls from the 5' RACE reads in MiXCR, one entry per CDR3 protein. The sample consists of over 95,000 distinct CDR3 sequences, roughly a tenth of them appearing once. Indicated time point: blood at routine non-recurrence follow-up after resection. The sample consisted of PBMCs, taken at follow-up. All receptors derive from a female donor with early-stage non-small cell lung cancer.

With regard to this clonotype: At one end, the junction sequence differs from germline, possibly due to a read error. CDR3 sequence (DNA): TGTGCCGGCAGGGACGGGACAGTAAGCTACGAGCAGTACTTC. It translates to CAGRDGTVSYEQYF. This chain connects TRBV6-6 to TRBJ2-7; 7 positions agree with TRBD1. This CDR3 has 14 residues. CDR1 is MNHNY, CDR2 SVGAGI, per germline (reference sequence).

This clonotype was seen only a few times. The chain has TRBV27 and TRBJ1-2; no definite D call. This CDR3 has 14 residues. Germline V gives CDR1 MNHEY, CDR2 SMNVEV (reference sequence). Deletions cut 5 bases from V and 4 bases from J, with 14 bases between. CDR3 sequence reads: CASSPADRLYGYTF. Written as DNA, the CDR3 is TGTGCCAGCAGTCCCGCGGACCGACTCTATGGCTACACCTTC.

This clonotype appeared a few times. The J gene is TRBJ1-1, the V gene TRBV20-1, with 8 nucleotides matching TRBD1. The V gene end was trimmed by 1 base and the J gene end by 0 bases; junction bases not matched to a gene: 4. The CDR3 extends over 15 amino acids. Per the germline V gene, CDR1 is DFQATT and CDR2 is SNEGSKA (reference sequence). The CDR3 region has the DNA TGCAGTGCTAGAGCGACAGGGGCATTGAACACTGAAGCTTTCTTT. As protein: CSARATGALNTEAFF.

This clonotype was counted many times. V gene TRBV10-2 combines with J gene TRBJ2-5; 10 positions agree with TRBD2. The germline V gene has CDR1 WSHSY and CDR2 SAAADI. V was clipped by 0 bases and J by 5 bases; unmatched bases: 6. This CDR3 spans 16 amino acids. The DNA of the CDR3 is TGCGCCAGCAGTGAGTCGATCCTAGCGGGAGTGGAGACCCAGTACTTC. It codes for CASSESILAGVETQYF.

This clonotype was seen repeatedly, ten times or more. V gene TRBV20-1 combines with J gene TRBJ2-3; perhaps D is TRBD1 or TRBD2 (5 bases each). Germline-derived CDR1 and CDR2 are DFQATT and SNEGSKA (reference sequence). V dropped 5 bases and J dropped 0 bases, with 6 bases sitting between them. The CDR3 contains 12 residues. As DNA, the CDR3 is TGCAGTGCTTGGGGGAGCACAGATACGCAGTATTTT. This gives the protein CSAWGSTDTQYF.

The rearrangement uses TRBV29-1 and TRBJ1-2, with 9 bases fitting TRBD1. V lost 3 bases, J lost 8 bases, and 7 bases stayed unmatched. Germline lookup yields CDR1 SQVTM and CDR2 ANQGSEA. This CDR3 contains 13 residues. The CDR3 region has the DNA TGCAGCGTTGAGTCGGGACAGGGCTCAGGCTACACCTTC. Translated: CSVESGQGSGYTF. Combining the CDR3 with reference TRBV29-1 and TRBJ1-2 gives the whole variable domain SAVISQKPSRDICQRGTSLTIQCQVDSQVTMMFWYRQQPGQSLTLIATANQGSEATYESGFVIDKFPISRPNLTFSTLTVSNMSPEDSSIYLCSVESGQGSGYTFGSGTRLTVV.

This clonotype has more than one count but fewer than ten. The chain has TRBV7-6 and TRBJ2-1; a possible D gene is TRBD2 (6 bases). This CDR3 contains 16 residues. The V gene lost 0 bases and the J gene lost 5 bases, with 14 bases spanning the gap. Germline CDR1 and CDR2: SGHVS and FNYEAQ. The CDR3 coding sequence is TGTGCCAGCAGCTTAGCCGGGGGACGCGGAAACAATGAGCAGTTCTTC. The encoded protein is CASSLAGGRGNNEQFF.

The V call is TRBV28, the J call TRBJ2-7; TRBD1 aligns across 12 bases. Germline lookup yields CDR1 MDHEN and CDR2 SYDVKM. J gave up 4 bases and V 4 bases, and 5 bases lay outside the gene matches. The CDR3 is 15 amino acids. The CDR3: CASSSGQGAKYEQYV. Here the CDR3 DNA reads TGTGCCAGCAGTTCGGGACAGGGGGCAAAGTACGAGCAGTACGTC.

This clonotype showed up many times. The J gene is TRBJ2-6, the V gene TRBV28; D call uncertain. The ends were cut back, 6 bases at V and 0 bases at J, with 6 bases in the middle. The CDR3 spans 14 residues. Germline V gene data show CDR1 as MDHEN and CDR2 as SYDVKM. The CDR3 DNA is TGTGCCAGCAGCAAAAGCTCTGGGGCCAACGTCCTGACTTTC. Translating gives CASSKSSGANVLTF. The full variable domain, completed using reference TRBV28 and TRBJ2-6, is DVKVTQSSRYLVKRTGEKVFLECVQDMDHENMFWYRQDPGLGLRLIYFSYDVKMKEKGDIPEGYSVSREKKERFSLILESASTNQTSMYLCASSKSSGANVLTFGAGSRLTVL.

This clonotype was picked up a small number of times. The J gene is TRBJ1-2, the V gene TRBV7-9; weak D call: TRBD1 (5 bases). The CDR3 runs 14 residues. V lost 1 base and J lost 8, with 14 bases in between. Germline V gives CDR1 SEHNR, CDR2 FQNEAQ (reference sequence). This CDR3 is CASSLGRASDGYTF. CDR3 DNA: TGTGCCAGCAGCTTAGGCAGGGCCTCCGACGGCTACACCTTC.

This clonotype has at least ten counts. The V gene is TRBV2, the J gene TRBJ2-7; D perhaps matches TRBD1 (6 bases). Germline CDR1 is SNHLY and CDR2 is FYNNEI. The CDR3 has 12 amino acids. V shed 8 bases and J shed 3 bases, with 11 bases lying between them. The CDR3 protein is CASSPQGYEQYV. DNA of the CDR3: TGTGCCAGCTCGCCACAGGGCTACGAGCAGTACGTC.

This clonotype came up a few times. The chain has TRBV9 and TRBJ1-1; 8 bases fit TRBD1. Germline CDR1 reads SGDLS; CDR2 reads YYNGEE. V shed 0 bases, J shed 1 base, and the junction held 8 bases outside the gene matches. The CDR3 runs 17 residues. The CDR3 spells CASSVGFTGGRNTEAFF. CDR3 DNA: TGTGCCAGCAGCGTAGGTTTCACAGGGGGTCGGAACACTGAAGCTTTCTTT.

This clonotype was seen only a few times. The chain joins TRBV5-4 to TRBJ2-2; 7 bases fit TRBD2. The J segment lost 0 bases and the V segment lost 8 bases, leaving 4 bases of the junction unmatched. This CDR3 comprises 14 residues. From germline, CDR1 is SGHNT and CDR2 YYREEE (reference sequence). The CDR3 DNA is TGTGCCAGTCAGCGGGATTCGAACACCGGGGAGCTGTTTTTT. The encoded protein is CASQRDSNTGELFF.

Many counts were recorded for this clonotype. The rearrangement links TRBV11-3 to TRBJ1-1; no clear D gene. Germline CDR1 reads SGHNT; CDR2 reads YENEEA. The CDR3 is 12 residues long. Trimming left V 5 bases short and J 7 bases short, with 11 bases between. The CDR3 is CASSPVGIEAFF. The CDR3 region has the DNA TGTGCCAGCAGCCCGGTCGGGATTGAAGCTTTCTTT.

A single count supports this clonotype. A much bigger clone sits one base away, suggesting this may be a read error. The V and J genes are TRBV29-1 and TRBJ2-7, with TRBD2 matching over 7 bases. Trimming at V came to 2 bases and at J to 4 bases, leaving 14 bases not matched to a gene. In germline, CDR1 is SQVTM, CDR2 ANQGSEA. The CDR3 sequence is 16 residues long. This CDR3 is CSVESAKREMIYEQYF. The DNA of the CDR3 is TGCAGCGTTGAATCGGCCAAGCGGGAAATGATATACGAGCAGTACTTC.

This clonotype was detected many times. The J gene is TRBJ2-2, the V gene TRBV27, with a weak D call TRBD1 (5 bases). The CDR3 is made up of 14 amino acids. V lost 2 bases and J 5 bases, leaving 9 bases between the germline ends. Germline V gives CDR1 MNHEY, CDR2 SMNVEV (reference sequence). CDR3 in DNA: TGTGCCAGCAGTTTACAGGGTTCGACCGGGGAGCTGTTTTTT. Its translation is CASSLQGSTGELFF.

The chain has TRBV2 and TRBJ1-6; a possible D gene is TRBD1 (6 bases). Trimming left V 2 bases short and J 6 bases short, with 8 bases between. The germline gives CDR1 SNHLY, CDR2 FYNNEI. CDR3 size: 14 residues. CDR3 in amino acids: CASSEWGLNSPLHF. DNA for the CDR3: TGTGCCAGCAGTGAATGGGGGCTTAATTCACCCCTCCACTTT.

This clonotype showed up just a few times. The V gene is TRBV6-2 or TRBV6-3, the J gene TRBJ1-1, with D maybe TRBD1 (6 bases). CDR3 length: 13 amino acids. V was cut by 7 bases and J by 5 bases, with 14 bases left in between. Germline lookup yields CDR1 MNHEY and CDR2 SVGEGT. The CDR3 protein is CASIGQGKTEAFF. CDR3 sequence (DNA): TGTGCCAGCATTGGGCAGGGGAAGACTGAAGCTTTCTTT.

This clonotype showed up just a few times. The V call is TRBV5-4, the J call TRBJ2-1; the D gene is possibly TRBD2 (5 bases). This CDR3 comprises 13 residues. Germline values: CDR1 SGHNT, CDR2 YYREEE (reference sequence). Trimming stripped 1 base from V and 8 bases from J, with 10 bases between. CDR3 in DNA: TGTGCCAGCAGCTTGACTAGTATGGATGAGCAGTTCTTC. Protein: CASSLTSMDEQFF.

As for this clonotype: The junction departs from the called germline gene at one end, perhaps through a read error. The gene calls are TRBV20-1 and TRBJ2-3; possible D gene TRBD1, 5 bases. CDR1 is DFQATT, CDR2 SNEGSKA, per germline (reference sequence). The CDR3 runs 14 residues. The CDR3 DNA reads TGCAGTGCAAGAGTGGGGCCCTCCACAGATACGCAGTATTTT. Encoded protein: CSARVGPSTDTQYF.